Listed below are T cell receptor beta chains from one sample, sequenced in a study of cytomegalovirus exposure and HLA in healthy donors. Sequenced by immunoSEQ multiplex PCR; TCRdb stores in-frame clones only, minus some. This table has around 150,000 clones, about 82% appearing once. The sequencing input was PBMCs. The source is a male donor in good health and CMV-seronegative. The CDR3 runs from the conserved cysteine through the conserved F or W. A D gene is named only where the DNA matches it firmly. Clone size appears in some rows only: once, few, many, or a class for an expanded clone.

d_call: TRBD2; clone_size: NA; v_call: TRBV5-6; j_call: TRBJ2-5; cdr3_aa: CASSLVSWTSGQETQYF; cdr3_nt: TGTGCCAGCAGCTTGGTCTCATGGACTAGCGGACAAGAGACCCAGTACTTC
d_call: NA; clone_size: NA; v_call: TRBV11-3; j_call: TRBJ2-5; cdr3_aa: CASSFQAGETQYF; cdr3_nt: TGTGCCAGCAGCTTCCAGGCAGGAGAGACCCAGTACTTC
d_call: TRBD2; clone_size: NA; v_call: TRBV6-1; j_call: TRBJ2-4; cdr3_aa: CASSEAVVGLAGAENIQYF; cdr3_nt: TGTGCCAGCAGTGAAGCGGTGGTGGGACTAGCGGGGGCGGAAAACATTCAGTACTTC
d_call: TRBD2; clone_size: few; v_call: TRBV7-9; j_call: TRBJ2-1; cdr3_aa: CASSTSGGPYNEQFF; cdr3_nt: TGTGCCAGCAGCACAAGCGGGGGGCCCTACAATGAGCAGTTCTTC
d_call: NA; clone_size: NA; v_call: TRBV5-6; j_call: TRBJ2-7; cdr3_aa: CASSPGTPSYEQYF; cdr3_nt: TGTGCCAGCAGCCCCGGGACACCCTCCTACGAGCAGTACTTC
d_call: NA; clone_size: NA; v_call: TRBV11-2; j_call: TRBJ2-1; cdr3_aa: CASSSHASGNEQFF; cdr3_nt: TGTGCCAGCAGCTCGCATGCGAGCGGGAATGAGCAGTTCTTC
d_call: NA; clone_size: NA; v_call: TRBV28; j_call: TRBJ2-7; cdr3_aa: CASSLPGTYEQYF; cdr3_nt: TGTGCCAGCAGTTTACCGGGTACGTACGAGCAGTACTTC
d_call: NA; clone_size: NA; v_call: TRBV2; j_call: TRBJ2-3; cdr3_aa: CASSDVLDYRTDTQYF; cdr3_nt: TGTGCCAGCAGTGATGTGTTGGACTACCGCACAGATACGCAGTATTTT
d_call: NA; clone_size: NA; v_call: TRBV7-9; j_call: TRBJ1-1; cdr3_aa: CASSLSLGNTEAFF; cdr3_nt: TGTGCCAGCAGCTTATCACTCGGGAACACTGAAGCTTTCTTT
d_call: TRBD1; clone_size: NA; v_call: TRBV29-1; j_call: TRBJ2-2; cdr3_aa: CSVEGRDRDNTGELFF; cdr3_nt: TGCAGCGTTGAGGGCCGGGACAGGGACAACACCGGGGAGCTGTTTTTT
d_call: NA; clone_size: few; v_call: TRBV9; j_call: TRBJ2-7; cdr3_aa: CASSDARGYEQYF; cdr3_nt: TGTGCCAGCAGCGATGCCCGGGGATACGAGCAGTACTTC
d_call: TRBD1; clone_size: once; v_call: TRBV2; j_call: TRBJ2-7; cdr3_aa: CASSPTPGTGSSYEQYF; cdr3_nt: TGTGCCAGCAGTCCTACTCCCGGGACAGGATCCTCCTACGAGCAGTACTTC
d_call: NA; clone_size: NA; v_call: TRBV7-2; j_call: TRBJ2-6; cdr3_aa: CASSLTRISGANVLTF; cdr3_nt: TGTGCCAGCAGCTTAACGAGGATCTCTGGGGCCAACGTCCTGACTTTC
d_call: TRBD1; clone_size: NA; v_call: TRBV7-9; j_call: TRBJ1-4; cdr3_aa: CASSIGQGEWEKLFF; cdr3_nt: TGTGCCAGCAGCATTGGACAGGGGGAATGGGAAAAACTGTTTTTT
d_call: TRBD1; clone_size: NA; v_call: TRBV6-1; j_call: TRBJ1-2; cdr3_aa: CASSSTGTDSYGYTF; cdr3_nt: TGTGCCAGCAGTTCGACCGGGACAGATAGCTATGGCTACACCTTC
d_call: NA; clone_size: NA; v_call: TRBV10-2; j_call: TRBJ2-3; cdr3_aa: CASSEGQGSLTNTQYF; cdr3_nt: TGCGCCAGCAGTGAAGGGCAGGGTTCTCTTACTAATACGCAGTATTTT
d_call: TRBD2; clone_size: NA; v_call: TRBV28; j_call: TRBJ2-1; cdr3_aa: CASSYPLAEAGEQFF; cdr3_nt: TGTGCCAGCAGTTACCCCCTAGCGGAAGCGGGCGAGCAGTTCTTC
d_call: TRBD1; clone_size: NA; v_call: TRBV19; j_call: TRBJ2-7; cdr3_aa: CASSFTPGQRSYEQYF; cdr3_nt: TGTGCCAGTAGTTTCACCCCGGGACAGAGGTCCTACGAGCAGTACTTC
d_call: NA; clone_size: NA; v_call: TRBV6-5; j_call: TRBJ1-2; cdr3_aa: CASSLRDSGYTF; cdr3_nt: TGTGCCAGCAGTCTAAGGGACTCTGGCTACACCTTC
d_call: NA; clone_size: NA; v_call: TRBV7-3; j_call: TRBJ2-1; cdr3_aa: CASSLISGRDYNEQFF; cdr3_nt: TGTGCCAGCAGCTTAATCTCGGGGAGAGACTACAATGAGCAGTTCTTC
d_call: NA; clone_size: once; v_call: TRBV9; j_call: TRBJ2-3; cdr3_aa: CASSVVRETGSDTQYF; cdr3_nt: TGTGCCAGCAGCGTAGTGAGGGAGACGGGGTCAGATACGCAGTATTTT
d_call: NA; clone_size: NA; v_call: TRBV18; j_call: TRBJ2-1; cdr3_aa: CASSPPADYYNEQFF; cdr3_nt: TGTGCCAGCTCACCGCCGGCGGATTACTACAATGAGCAGTTCTTC
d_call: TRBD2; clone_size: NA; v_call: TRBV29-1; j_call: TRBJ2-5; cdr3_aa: CSVDAVLAGVGETQYF; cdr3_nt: TGCAGCGTTGACGCGGTTCTAGCGGGAGTGGGGGAGACCCAGTACTTC
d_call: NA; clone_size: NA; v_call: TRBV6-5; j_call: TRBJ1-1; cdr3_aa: CASSHFPEAFF; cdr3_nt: TGTGCCAGCAGCCACTTCCCTGAAGCTTTCTTT
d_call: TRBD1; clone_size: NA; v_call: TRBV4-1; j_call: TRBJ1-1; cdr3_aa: CASSQVQQGLGTEAFF; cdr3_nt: TGCGCCAGCAGCCAGGTCCAACAGGGGTTGGGCACTGAAGCTTTCTTT
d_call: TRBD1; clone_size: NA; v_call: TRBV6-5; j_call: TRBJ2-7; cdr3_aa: CASSTWQGESYEQYF; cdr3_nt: TGTGCCAGCAGCACGTGGCAGGGGGAGTCCTACGAGCAGTACTTC
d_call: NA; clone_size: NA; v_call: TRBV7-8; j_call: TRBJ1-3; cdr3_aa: CASSFIGNTIYF; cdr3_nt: TGTGCCAGCAGCTTCATCGGAAACACCATATATTTT
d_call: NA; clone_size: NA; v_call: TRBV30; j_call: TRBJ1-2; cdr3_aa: CAWTHQGWAYGYTF; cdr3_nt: TGTGCCTGGACCCACCAGGGATGGGCCTATGGCTACACCTTC
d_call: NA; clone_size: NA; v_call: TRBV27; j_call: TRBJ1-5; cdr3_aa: CASSLGGSNQPQHF; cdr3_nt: TGTGCCAGCAGTTTAGGCGGTAGCAATCAGCCCCAGCATTTT
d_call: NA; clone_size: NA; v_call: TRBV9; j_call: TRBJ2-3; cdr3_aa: CASSPRGGGDTQYF; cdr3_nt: TGTGCCAGCAGCCCCCGAGGCGGAGGGGATACACAGTATTTT
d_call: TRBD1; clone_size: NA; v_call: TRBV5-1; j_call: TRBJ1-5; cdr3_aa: CASSLVSGGNQPQHF; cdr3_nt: TGCGCCAGCAGCTTGGTGTCAGGGGGGAATCAGCCCCAGCATTTT
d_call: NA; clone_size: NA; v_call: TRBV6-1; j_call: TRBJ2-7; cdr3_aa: CASSDGIAYEQYF; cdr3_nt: TGTGCCAGCAGTGACGGGATAGCCTACGAGCAGTACTTC
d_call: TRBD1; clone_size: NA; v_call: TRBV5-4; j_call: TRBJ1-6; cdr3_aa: CASSFWGTGGWTYNSPLHF; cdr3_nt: TGTGCCAGCAGCTTCTGGGGGACAGGGGGCTGGACCTATAATTCACCCCTCCACTTT
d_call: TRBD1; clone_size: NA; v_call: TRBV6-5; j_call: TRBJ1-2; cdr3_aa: CASSTDRAGSGYTF; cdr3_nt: TGTGCCAGCAGCACCGACAGGGCGGGGAGTGGCTACACCTTC
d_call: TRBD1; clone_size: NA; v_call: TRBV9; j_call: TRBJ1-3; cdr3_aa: CASSTNRDSSGNTIYF; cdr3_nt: TGTGCCAGCAGCACAAACCGGGACAGCTCTGGAAACACCATATATTTT
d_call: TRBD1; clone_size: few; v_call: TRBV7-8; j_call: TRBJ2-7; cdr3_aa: CASSSSGTGPDEQYF; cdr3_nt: TGTGCCAGCAGCTCCTCCGGGACAGGGCCAGACGAGCAGTACTTC
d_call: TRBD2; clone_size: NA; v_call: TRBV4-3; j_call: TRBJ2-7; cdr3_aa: CASSQDFLAGVYEQYF; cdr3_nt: TGCGCCAGCAGCCAAGATTTCCTAGCGGGAGTGTACGAGCAGTACTTC
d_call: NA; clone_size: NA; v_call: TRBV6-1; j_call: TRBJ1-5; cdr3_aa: CASSVEPFRPQHF; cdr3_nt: TGTGCCAGCAGTGTGGAGCCATTTCGGCCCCAGCATTTT
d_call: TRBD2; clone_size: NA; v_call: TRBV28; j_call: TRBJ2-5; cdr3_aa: CASSYTWITSEKETQYF; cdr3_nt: TGTGCCAGCAGCTACACCTGGATTACTAGCGAAAAAGAGACCCAGTACTTC
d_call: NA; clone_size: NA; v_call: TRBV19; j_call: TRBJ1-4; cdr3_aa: CASSDTLNEKLFF; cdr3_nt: TGTGCCAGTTCAGACACCCTTAATGAAAAACTGTTTTTT
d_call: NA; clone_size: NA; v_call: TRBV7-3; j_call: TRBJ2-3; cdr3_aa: CASSAGADTQYF; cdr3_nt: TGTGCCAGCAGTGCAGGGGCAGATACGCAGTATTTT
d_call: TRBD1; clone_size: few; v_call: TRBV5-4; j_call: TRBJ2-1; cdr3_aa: CASSLGQGNWNEQFF; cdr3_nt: TGTGCCAGCAGCTTGGGACAGGGAAATTGGAATGAGCAGTTCTTC
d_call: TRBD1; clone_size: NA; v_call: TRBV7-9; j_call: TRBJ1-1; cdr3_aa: CASSSGQGVTEAFF; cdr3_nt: TGTGCCAGCAGCTCGGGACAGGGTGTGACTGAAGCTTTCTTT
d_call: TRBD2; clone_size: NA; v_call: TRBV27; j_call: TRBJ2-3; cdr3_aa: CASSLSYLEAGVSTDTQYF; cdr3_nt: TGTGCCAGCAGTTTATCGTATTTGGAAGCGGGAGTTAGCACAGATACGCAGTATTTT
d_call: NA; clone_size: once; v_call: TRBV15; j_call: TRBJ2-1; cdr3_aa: CASSSVPYNEQFF; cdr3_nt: TGTGCCTCAAGTTCAGTACCCTACAATGAGCAGTTCTTC
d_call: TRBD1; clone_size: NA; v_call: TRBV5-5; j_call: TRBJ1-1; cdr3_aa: CASSLGTGETEAFF; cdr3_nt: TGTGCCAGCAGCTTGGGGACAGGGGAAACTGAAGCTTTCTTT
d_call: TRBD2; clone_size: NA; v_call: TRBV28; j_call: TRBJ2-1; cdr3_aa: CASSFTSGRDEQFF; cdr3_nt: TGTGCCAGCAGTTTTACTAGCGGGAGGGATGAGCAGTTCTTC
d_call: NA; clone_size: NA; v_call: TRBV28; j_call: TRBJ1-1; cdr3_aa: CASSPRTALNTEAFF; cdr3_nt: TGTGCCAGCAGCCCCAGGACAGCACTGAACACTGAAGCTTTCTTT
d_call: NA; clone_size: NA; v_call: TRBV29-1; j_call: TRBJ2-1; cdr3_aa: CSHSSQGSSEPHINEQFF; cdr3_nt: TGCAGTCATTCATCCCAGGGATCATCCGAGCCCCACATCAATGAGCAGTTCTTC
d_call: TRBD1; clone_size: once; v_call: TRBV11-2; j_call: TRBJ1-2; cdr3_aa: CASSLEGTGANYGYTF; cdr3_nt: TGTGCCAGCAGCTTAGAGGGGACAGGGGCTAACTATGGCTACACCTTC
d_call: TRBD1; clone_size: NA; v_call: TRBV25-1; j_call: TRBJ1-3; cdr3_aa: CASSRTGGVGNTIYF; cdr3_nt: TGTGCCAGCAGTAGAACAGGGGGCGTAGGAAACACCATATATTTT
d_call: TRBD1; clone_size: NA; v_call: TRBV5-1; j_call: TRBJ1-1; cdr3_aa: CASSLVAGGSGNTEAFF; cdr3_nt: TGCGCCAGCAGCTTAGTGGCAGGGGGTAGCGGAAACACTGAAGCTTTCTTT
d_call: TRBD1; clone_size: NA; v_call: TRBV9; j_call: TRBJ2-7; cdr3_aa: CASSVVAGGDQQYF; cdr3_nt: TGTGCCAGCAGCGTAGTGGCAGGGGGCGACCAGCAGTACTTC
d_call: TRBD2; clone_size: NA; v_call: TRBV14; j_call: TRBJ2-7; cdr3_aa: CASSQSSGRGYEQYF; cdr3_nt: TGTGCCAGCAGCCAATCTAGCGGGAGGGGTTACGAGCAGTACTTC
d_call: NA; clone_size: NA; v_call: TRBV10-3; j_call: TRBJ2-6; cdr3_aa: CAISDPRAAETSGANVLTF; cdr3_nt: TGTGCCATCAGTGACCCGAGGGCCGCTGAGACCTCTGGGGCCAACGTCCTGACTTTC
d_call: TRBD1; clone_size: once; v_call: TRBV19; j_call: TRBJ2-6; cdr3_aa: CASRGDRENAGANVLTF; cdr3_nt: TGTGCCAGTAGAGGGGACAGGGAGAATGCCGGGGCCAACGTCCTGACTTTC
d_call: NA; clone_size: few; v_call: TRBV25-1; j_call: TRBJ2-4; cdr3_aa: CASSEHGGEGKANIQYF; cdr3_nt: TGTGCCAGCAGTGAACATGGAGGGGAAGGGAAGGCTAACATTCAGTACTTT
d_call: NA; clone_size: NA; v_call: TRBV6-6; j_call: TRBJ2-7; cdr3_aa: CATLGGYEQYF; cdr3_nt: TGTGCCACCTTAGGGGGCTACGAGCAGTACTTC
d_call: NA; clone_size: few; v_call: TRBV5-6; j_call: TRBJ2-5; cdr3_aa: CASSLRRGQETQYF; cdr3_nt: TGTGCCAGCAGCTTGAGGCGGGGCCAAGAGACCCAGTACTTC